This TCR beta chain was sequenced in a study of tissue T cells after allogeneic stem cell transplantation. Study details: All graft-versus-host disease patients had gastrointestinal involvement and received several lines of directed therapy.

Study-level points and caveats: Motif-based clustering found tissue-specific repertoire signatures shared across patients, though few clones were shared. Within patients, tissue anatomy strongly shaped TCR repertoire composition. Only a limited share of tissue TCRs appeared in blood or spleen.

Clones were read by immunoSEQ multiplex PCR, and TCRdb kept only the in-frame ones, dropping some. The sample comprises tens of thousands of clones, roughly 90% of which are singletons, and roughly 3.8% rests with the top ten. CDR1 SGHTA and CDR2 FQGTGA come from the germline V gene. With V trimmed by 3 bases and J by 2 bases, 5 bases remained unmatched. The CDR3 loop spans 16 amino acids. In this sample, this clone turned up once. No antigen is known for it. The material was blood, obtained before transplantation. The chain has TRBV7-3 and TRBJ2-5, with TRBD2 matching over 11 bases. This TCR was sampled from a woman aged 40-69 years who later had graft-versus-host disease after an allogeneic stem cell transplant. The DNA for the CDR3 is TGTGCCAGCAGCTTGGGGGTAGCGGGAGGGCAAGAGACCCAGTACTTC. It codes for CASSLGVAGGQETQYF.